A single sample gave rise to the 18 T cell receptor beta chains below, sequenced in a study of graft-versus-host responses after intestinal transplantation (dated by TCRdb to the early 2020s). Their specific antigens are unknown. Library prep was done by the immunoSEQ multiplex PCR assay. What TCRdb holds here is the immuneACCESS table cut down to in-frame rearrangements. Part of the clones is not present; checked against another copy, under half of the missing clones reflect an unresolved V gene, and the others are unexplained. The sample table records about 66,000 clones; roughly 88% of these occur just once. The top ten hold 1.3% of the sample. Sample time point, as interpreted from the label and publication: cells obtained before transplantation from donor or recipient. The sample consisted of unstimulated CD8+ T cells sorted from spleen or lymph node cells, taken before intestinal transplant. The receptors come from a human donor who received an intestinal transplant.

V gene TRBV6-5 combines with J gene TRBJ2-2; TRBD1 is a possible D gene (5 bases). Trimming took off 5 bases at V and 6 bases at J, with 7 bases between the two ends. Germline V gene data show CDR1 as MNHEY and CDR2 as SVGAGI. The CDR3 length is 12 residues. The CDR3 protein is CASSPGSGELFF. Here the CDR3 DNA reads TGTGCCAGCAGTCCAGGGTCCGGGGAGCTGTTTTTT.

This chain uses TRBV5-1 with TRBJ2-1; 7 bases fit TRBD2. This CDR3 comprises 13 residues. Per the germline V gene, CDR1 is SGHRS and CDR2 is YFSETQ. V was clipped by 2 bases and J by 8 bases; unmatched bases: 4. This chain's CDR3 is CASSFTGGDEQFF. The CDR3 DNA reads TGCGCCAGCAGCTTTACGGGGGGAGATGAGCAGTTCTTC.

V is TRBV10-3 and J is TRBJ2-7; 7 nucleotides match TRBD1. The CDR3 is 12 amino acids. Germline V gene lookup returns CDR1 ENHRY and CDR2 SYGVKD. V trimming: 10 bases; J trimming: 2 bases; junction bases outside the gene matches: 5. The CDR3 loop reads CATRTGTYEQYF. The CDR3, as DNA: TGTGCCACCCGGACAGGTACCTACGAGCAGTACTTC.

This clone has just a few counts. This sequence joins TRBV4-1 and TRBJ1-1; no clear D gene. The ends were cut back, 0 bases at V and 8 bases at J, with 13 bases in the middle. The CDR3 contains 14 residues. Germline lookup yields CDR1 MGHRA and CDR2 YSYEKL. The CDR3 spells CASSQDGAGGEAFF. CDR3 in DNA: TGCGCCAGCAGCCAAGATGGAGCTGGAGGGGAAGCTTTCTTT.

The genes are TRBV7-9 and TRBJ2-7; possibly TRBD2 for D (6 bases). This CDR3 spans 12 amino acids. V was cut by 10 bases and J by 0 bases, with 10 bases left in between. CDR1 and CDR2 (germline): SEHNR, FQNEAQ (reference sequence). The CDR3: CATRGTSYEQYF. The CDR3 nucleotides read TGTGCCACCCGGGGGACCTCCTACGAGCAGTACTTC.

The V and J genes are TRBV10-3 and TRBJ1-2; D uncertain. V shed 1 base and J shed 3 bases, with 9 bases lying between them. The CDR3 has 14 residues. Per germline, CDR1 ENHRY and CDR2 SYGVKD. Here the CDR3 DNA reads TGTGCCATCAGTGAGTGGGAGACGGACTATGGCTACACCTTC. Amino acid sequence: CAISEWETDYGYTF.

The V and J genes are TRBV29-1 and TRBJ2-7; 9 nucleotides agree with TRBD1. Trimming took 3 bases from V and 4 from J; bases not matched to a gene: 7. The CDR3 is 14 amino acids. Germline V gene sequence: CDR1 SQVTM, CDR2 ANQGSEA. The DNA of the CDR3 is TGCAGCGTTGAGGGGTCAGGACAGGGGTACGAGCAGTACTTC. Protein sequence: CSVEGSGQGYEQYF.

The rearrangement uses TRBV29-1 and TRBJ1-2, with 8 bases lining up with TRBD1. Germline lookup yields CDR1 SQVTM and CDR2 ANQGSEA. The CDR3 consists of 17 residues. The trim removed 0 bases at V and 5 bases at J, leaving 14 bases unmatched. Here the CDR3 DNA reads TGCAGCGTTGAAGATGACCTAATCCGGGACAGGCCTTATGGCTACACCTTC. It encodes CSVEDDLIRDRPYGYTF.

This clone was seen a few times. V gene TRBV9 combines with J gene TRBJ2-1; the match to TRBD1 covers 10 bases. Losses at the gene ends were 5 bases for V and 8 bases for J; bases not matched to a gene: 4. The CDR3 length is 13 residues. Germline-derived CDR1 and CDR2 are SGDLS and YYNGEE. The CDR3 DNA is TGTGCCAGCAGTGAAGGGACAGGGGATGAGCAGTTCTTC. Translating gives CASSEGTGDEQFF.

The chain couples TRBV9 to TRBJ1-3; TRBD1 matches at 8 bases. With V trimmed by 3 bases and J by 3 bases, 5 bases remained unmatched. Germline V lookup: CDR1 SGDLS, CDR2 YYNGEE. The CDR3 is 15 residues long. CDR3 DNA: TGTGCCAGCAGCGGAAGCACAGGGGGTGGAAACACCATATATTTT. It translates to CASSGSTGGGNTIYF. Together with reference TRBV9 and TRBJ1-3, the CDR3 gives the full variable domain: DSGVTQTPKHLITATGQRVTLRCSPRSGDLSVYWYQQSLDQGLQFLIQYYNGEERAKGNILERFSAQQFPDLHSELNLSSLELGDSALYFCASSGSTGGGNTIYFGEGSWLTVV.

The chain couples TRBV6-5 to TRBJ2-5; 10 nucleotides agree with TRBD2. V trimming: 0 bases; J trimming: 4 bases; junction bases outside the gene matches: 2. The germline gives CDR1 MNHEY, CDR2 SVGAGI. This CDR3 is built from 15 residues. CDR3 nucleotide sequence: TGTGCCAGCAGTTACTCGAGACTAGCGGGAGAGACCCAGTACTTC. The encoded protein is CASSYSRLAGETQYF.

The chain uses TRBV10-1 and TRBJ2-1; a weak D match, TRBD2 (5 bases). V gave up 8 bases and J gave up 10 bases, with 18 bases separating them. This CDR3 has 13 residues. In germline, CDR1 is WNHNN, CDR2 SYGVQD (reference sequence). The CDR3 is CASSPGLRGEQFF. CDR3 in DNA: TGCGCCAGCTCCCCCGGGCTAAGAGGGGAGCAGTTCTTC.

This clone showed up just once. Here the CDR3 DNA reads TGTGCCAGCAGCTTATCGCCGGAGGTTCTCCCCTTGAACACTGAAGCTTTCTTT. Residues: CASSLSPEVLPLNTEAFF. The chain employs TRBV7-9 and TRBJ1-1, with D unclear. The length of the CDR3 is 18 residues. V lost 2 bases, J lost 0 bases, and 19 bases lay in between. Germline CDR1 reads SEHNR; CDR2 reads FQNEAQ (reference sequence).

The chain is built from TRBV5-1 and TRBJ2-7, with D possibly being TRBD2 (6 bases). The V and J ends lost 2 bases and 0 bases respectively, with 9 bases between them. CDR3 length: 14 residues. Germline loops: CDR1 SGHRS, CDR2 YFSETQ. CDR3 DNA: TGCGCCAGCAGCTTTGGGGGGAGCTCCTACGAGCAGTACTTC. Translating it yields CASSFGGSSYEQYF.

This chain joins TRBV4-1 and TRBJ1-1; D is uncertain. The CDR3 contains 15 residues. Germline V gives CDR1 MGHRA, CDR2 YSYEKL. The V gene lost 1 base and the J gene lost 1 base, with 10 bases spanning the gap. The CDR3 bases are TGCGCCAGCAGCCAAGGGGAGGCGGGGAACACTGAAGCTTTCTTT. Protein product: CASSQGEAGNTEAFF.

The chain has TRBV6-4 and TRBJ1-2; perhaps TRBD1 as D (6 bases). The CDR3 loop spans 14 amino acids. The germline V and J ends were trimmed by 6 bases and 0 bases, with 11 bases remaining between them. Germline V gene data show CDR1 as MRHNA and CDR2 as SNTAGT. The CDR3 region is CASSPGHPNYGYTF. The CDR3 DNA reads TGTGCCAGCAGCCCGGGACACCCTAACTATGGCTACACCTTC.

The chain couples TRBV6-5 to TRBJ2-2; D is perhaps TRBD1 (5 bases). This CDR3 is built from 15 residues. Trimming pared 0 bases from V and 3 bases from J, leaving 8 bases between. In germline, CDR1 is MNHEY, CDR2 SVGAGI. In nucleotides, the CDR3 is TGTGCCAGCAGTTACTCGCAGGGTGACACCGGGGAGCTGTTTTTT. Translating gives CASSYSQGDTGELFF.

The chain recombines TRBV25-1 with TRBJ1-2, with D unclear. Germline V gives CDR1 MGHDK, CDR2 SYGVNS. Trimming removed 3 bases from V and 8 bases from J, with 16 bases in between. The CDR3 consists of 14 residues. The CDR3 reads CASSDQSPWRGYTF. The CDR3 DNA follows: TGTGCCAGCAGTGATCAGTCTCCCTGGAGGGGCTACACCTTC.